This TCR beta chain was sequenced in a study of T cell clonotyping in hematopoietic cell transplantation. Overall study findings and caveats: Broader posttransplant TCR repertoire diversity was predicted by graft donor and pretransplant recipient Inverse Simpson Index values.

Produced via immunoSEQ multiplex PCR; TCRdb's table is partial and in-frame only. The repertoire holds 50,000 or so clones, with 80% to 85% as singletons. The germline V gene has CDR1 LNHDA and CDR2 SQIVND (reference sequence). The CDR3 spans 15 residues. Trimming took 4 bases from V and 5 from J; bases not matched to a gene: 8. Time point defined: recipient sample about 28 days before transplant, after cytoreduction. Points on this clone: Its antigen is unknown.

The receptor was derived from a man in his fifties or sixties with myelodysplastic syndrome. Some clones in this sample may be carry-over from other donors' samples. Source: peripheral blood mononuclear cells, taken before stem cell transplant. J is TRBJ1-3 and V is TRBV19, with 7 bases that match TRBD1. In DNA form, the CDR3 reads TGTGCCAGTAGTAGGGACAGTCTGCCTCGAAACACCATATATTTT. It codes for CASSRDSLPRNTIYF.